This T cell receptor beta chain was documented in a study of PD-L1 blockade in urothelial cancer. General observations from the study: In durable-benefit patients, tumor-infiltrating T lymphocytes were more abundant.

Germline CDR1 is LNHDA and CDR2 is SQIVND (reference sequence). This CDR3 contains 15 residues. V was clipped by 3 bases and J by 2 bases, with 11 bases between them. This clone occurred a few times. Its cognate antigen is unknown. Investigators quantified FFPE tumor DNA with amplified housekeeping genes. Repertoires were generated with immunoSEQ multiplex PCR, while TCRdb's copy carries only in-frame clones and drops some. Of some 2,400 clones in the sample, roughly 35% were seen once. The chain is built from TRBV19 and TRBJ2-4; the D gene is possibly TRBD1 (5 bases). This TCR was recovered from a man in his sixties with urothelial cancer. This material consisted of tumor tissue, taken before atezolizumab (anti-PD-L1) treatment. The chain's CDR3 is CASSMWGLTKNIQYF. CDR3 nucleotides: TGTGCCAGTAGTATGTGGGGCCTTACCAAAAACATTCAGTACTTC.